This T cell receptor beta chain was documented in a study of type 1 regulatory T cells. Study summary: This in vitro CD4 product, T-allo10, is enriched for Tr1 cells and alloantigen-specific. Study-wide results and limits: Type 1 regulatory T cells had a more restricted TCR repertoire than non-type 1 regulatory T cells.

The ends lost 5 bases at V and 3 bases at J; junction bases unmatched: 10. Looked up from germline, CDR1 is MNHEY and CDR2 is SMNVEV (reference sequence). CDR3 length: 16 amino acids. TCRdb re-analysed the reads in MiXCR, keeping a single row per CDR3 protein. The sample holds approximately 6,000 distinct CDR3 sequences, about 33% seen once. This clonotype was detected once. Its antigen is currently unknown. The sequencing sample was made of cultured type 1 regulatory T (Tr1) cells, either the whole culture or a sorted fraction (not recorded which). The chain recombines TRBV27 with TRBJ2-1, with 7 positions matching TRBD1. The source of this sequence is a human donor in good health. The CDR3 sequence: CASSPQTGKLYNEQFF. CDR3 nucleotide sequence: TGTGCCAGCAGTCCCCAGACAGGGAAGCTCTACAATGAGCAGTTCTTC.